This T cell receptor (beta chain) was observed in a study of blood T cell repertoires in COVID-19. Looking at the study overall: Donors in the United States, Italy and Spain gave samples during acute or convalescent COVID-19.

Authors' methods: Researchers report that nucleated cell counts were estimated from reference gene primer amplification. The assay was immunoSEQ multiplex PCR, and TCRdb's table has in-frame clones only and misses some. V and J calls and clone size come straight from that table; D and trimming were deduced from the DNA. The sample has roughly 250,000 clones, approximately 80% seen once; the top ten hold roughly 7%. Looked up from germline, CDR1 is MDHEN and CDR2 is SYDVKM. The CDR3 covers 15 residues. V lost 7 bases and J 0 bases, leaving 16 bases between the germline ends. The chain uses TRBV28 and TRBJ2-7, with a tentative D call TRBD1 (7 bases). The material sequenced was peripheral blood. This TCR was recovered from a woman between 45 and 60 years old with acute or convalescent COVID-19. This chain's CDR3 is CASTSGGTASYEQYF. The CDR3 DNA reads as TGTGCCAGCACGAGTGGGGGGACAGCCTCCTACGAGCAGTACTTC.